This TCR beta chain stems from a study of control samples from healthy donors and cancer patients. CDR3 length: 13 amino acids. After removal of 6 bases from V and 4 bases from J, the junction contained 5 bases not matched to a gene. CDR1 and CDR2 from the germline V gene are SGHVS and FQNEAQ. The method was immunoSEQ multiplex PCR; TCRdb's version includes in-frame clones alone and lacks a portion of them. The table includes fewer than 250,000 clones, about 91% detected once. The V and J genes are TRBV7-8 and TRBJ1-2; 7 nucleotides agree with TRBD1. The sequencing sample was made of blood. This clonotype was sampled from a man aged 25 to 40 in good health. The CDR3 sequence is CASSVQGIYGYTF. The CDR3 nucleotides read TGTGCCAGCAGTGTACAGGGGATCTATGGCTACACCTTC.